These 2 T cell receptor beta chains came from one sample sequenced in a study of T-cell memory formation after mild COVID-19. MiXCR, run by TCRdb on the 5' RACE reads, gives a single entry per CDR3 protein. Of 250,000 to 300,000 distinct CDR3 sequences in the sample, about 16% were seen once. Sequencing was performed on PBMCs or a T cell subset sorted from them (not recorded which). The receptor set was obtained from a man aged 18 to 30 who had mild COVID-19 (a few samples of this study predate the infection). Cell type and time point are not known.

J is TRBJ1-6 and V is TRBV15; D may be TRBD1 (5 bases). Trimming removed 1 base from V and 13 bases from J, with 14 bases in between. The CDR3 is 14 residues long. Per the germline V gene, CDR1 is LNHNV and CDR2 is YYDKDF (reference sequence). In DNA form, the CDR3 reads TGTGCCACCAGCAGAGTAGGGGAGGTGGTGCCCCTCCACTTT. It specifies CATSRVGEVVPLHF.

This clonotype was seen more than once but under ten times. The V call is TRBV20-1, the J call TRBJ2-1; 10 bases map to TRBD2. The V segment lost 4 bases and the J segment 0 bases; nucleotides outside the gene matches: 6. The germline V gene has CDR1 DFQATT and CDR2 SNEGSKA (reference sequence). There are 16 residues in the CDR3. The CDR3 DNA reads TGCAGTGCTATTCCTCGGACTAGCGGCTCCTACAATGAGCAGTTCTTC. Translation gives CSAIPRTSGSYNEQFF.